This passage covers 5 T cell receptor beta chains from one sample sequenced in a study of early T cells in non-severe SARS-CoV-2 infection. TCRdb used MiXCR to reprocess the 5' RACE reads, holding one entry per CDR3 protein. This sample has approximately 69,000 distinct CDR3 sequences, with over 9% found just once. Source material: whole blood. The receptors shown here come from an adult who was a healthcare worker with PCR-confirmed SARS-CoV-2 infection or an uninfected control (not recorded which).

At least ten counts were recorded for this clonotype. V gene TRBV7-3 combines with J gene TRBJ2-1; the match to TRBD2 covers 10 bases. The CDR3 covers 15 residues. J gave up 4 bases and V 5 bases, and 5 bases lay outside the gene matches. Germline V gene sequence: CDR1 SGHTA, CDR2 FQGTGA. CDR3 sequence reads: CASSPSGSRYNEQFF. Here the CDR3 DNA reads TGTGCCAGCAGCCCTAGCGGGAGCCGATACAATGAGCAGTTCTTC. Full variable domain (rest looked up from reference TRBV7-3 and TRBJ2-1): GAGVSQTPSNKVTEKGKYVELRCDPISGHTALYWYRQSLGQGPEFLIYFQGTGAADDSGLPNDRFFAVRPEGSVSTLKIQRTERGDSAVYLCASSPSGSRYNEQFFGPGTRLTVL.

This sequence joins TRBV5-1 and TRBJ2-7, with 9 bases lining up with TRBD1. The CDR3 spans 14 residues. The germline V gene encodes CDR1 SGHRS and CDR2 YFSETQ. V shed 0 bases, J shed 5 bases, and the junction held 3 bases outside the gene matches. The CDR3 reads CASSLGQGVNEQYF. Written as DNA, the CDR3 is TGCGCCAGCAGCTTGGGACAGGGGGTTAACGAGCAGTACTTC.

In nucleotides, the CDR3 is TGCAGCGTTGAATATCCCGGGGGCTCAAGCTCCTACAATGAGCAGTTCTTC. Residues: CSVEYPGGSSSYNEQFF. J is TRBJ2-1 and V is TRBV29-1, with D perhaps matching TRBD1 or TRBD2 (6 bases each). Per germline, CDR1 SQVTM and CDR2 ANQGSEA. This CDR3 contains 17 residues. V dropped 2 bases and J dropped 0 bases, with 17 bases sitting between them.

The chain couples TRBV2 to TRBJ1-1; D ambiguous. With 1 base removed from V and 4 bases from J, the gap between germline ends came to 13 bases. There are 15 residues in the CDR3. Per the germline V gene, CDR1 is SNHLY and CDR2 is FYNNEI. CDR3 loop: CASSEEGLGGTEAFF. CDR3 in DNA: TGTGCCAGCAGTGAAGAAGGACTGGGCGGCACTGAAGCTTTCTTT.

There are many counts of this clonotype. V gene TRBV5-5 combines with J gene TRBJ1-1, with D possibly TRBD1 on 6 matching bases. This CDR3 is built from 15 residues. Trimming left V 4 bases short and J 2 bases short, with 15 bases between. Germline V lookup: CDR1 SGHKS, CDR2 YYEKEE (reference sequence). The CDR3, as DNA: TGTGCCAGCAGCCCTACCGGACAGATTAACACTGAAGCTTTCTTT. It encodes CASSPTGQINTEAFF. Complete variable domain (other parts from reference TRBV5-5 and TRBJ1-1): DAGVTQSPTHLIKTRGQQVTLRCSPISGHKSVSWYQQVLGQGPQFIFQYYEKEERGRGNFPDRFSARQFPNYSSELNVNALLLGDSALYLCASSPTGQINTEAFFGQGTRLTVV.